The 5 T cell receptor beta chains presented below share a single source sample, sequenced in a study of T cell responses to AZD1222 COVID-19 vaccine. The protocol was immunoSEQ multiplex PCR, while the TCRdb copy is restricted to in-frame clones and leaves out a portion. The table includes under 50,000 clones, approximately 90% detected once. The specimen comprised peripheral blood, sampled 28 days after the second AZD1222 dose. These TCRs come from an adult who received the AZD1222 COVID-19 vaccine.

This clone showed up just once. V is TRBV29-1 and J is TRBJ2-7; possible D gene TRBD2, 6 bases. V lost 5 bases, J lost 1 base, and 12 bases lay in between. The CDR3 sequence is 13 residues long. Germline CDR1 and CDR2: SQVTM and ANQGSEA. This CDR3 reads CSVKGLDSYEQYF. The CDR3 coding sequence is TGCAGCGTTAAGGGACTCGATTCCTACGAGCAGTACTTC.

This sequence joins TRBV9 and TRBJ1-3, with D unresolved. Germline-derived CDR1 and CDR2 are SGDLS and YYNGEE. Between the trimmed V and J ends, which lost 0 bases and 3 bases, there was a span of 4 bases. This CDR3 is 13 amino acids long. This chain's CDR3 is CASSVEGGNTIYF. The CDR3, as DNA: TGTGCCAGCAGCGTAGAAGGTGGAAACACCATATATTTT.

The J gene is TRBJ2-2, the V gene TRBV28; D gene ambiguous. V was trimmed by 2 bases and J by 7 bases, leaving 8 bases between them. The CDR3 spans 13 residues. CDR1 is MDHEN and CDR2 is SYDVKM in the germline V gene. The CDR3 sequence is CASSLPDGGELFF. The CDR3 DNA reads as TGTGCCAGCAGTTTACCCGATGGCGGGGAGCTGTTTTTT.

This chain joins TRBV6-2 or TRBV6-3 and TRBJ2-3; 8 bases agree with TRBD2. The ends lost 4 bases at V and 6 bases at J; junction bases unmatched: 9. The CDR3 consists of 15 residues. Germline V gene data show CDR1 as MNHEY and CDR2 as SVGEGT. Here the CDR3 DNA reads TGTGCCAGCAGTTTTACGGGAGGGCCTGGGGATACGCAGTATTTT. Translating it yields CASSFTGGPGDTQYF.

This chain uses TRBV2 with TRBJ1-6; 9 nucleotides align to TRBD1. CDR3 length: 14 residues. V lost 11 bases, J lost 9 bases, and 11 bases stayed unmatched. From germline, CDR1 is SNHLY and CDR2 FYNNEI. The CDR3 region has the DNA TGTGCCGGGAAGCTTCTGGACAGGGGTTCACCCCTCCACTTT. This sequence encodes CAGKLLDRGSPLHF.